This T cell receptor beta chain was profiled in a study of T cell repertoires in cytomegalovirus infection. On the study more broadly: Public TCR beta signature analysis indicated the presence of both CMV infection and matching HLA type.

TCRdb re-analysed the reads in MiXCR, keeping a single row per CDR3 protein. Of 700,000 to 850,000 distinct CDR3 sequences listed, roughly 33% are singletons. With respect to this clonotype: Its specificity is unknown.

The germline gives CDR1 SGHTA, CDR2 FQGNSA. This CDR3 spans 17 amino acids. V gave up 3 bases and J gave up 5 bases, with 20 bases separating them. The sequencing used cultured CD8+ T cells from PBMCs, collected from culture after CMV antigen stimulation. The sequence was obtained from a human donor in good health (CMV status not recorded). Some clones in this sample may be carry-over from other donors' samples. This rearrangement joins TRBV7-2 to TRBJ2-1; a weak D match, TRBD2 (6 bases). This CDR3 reads CASSLVTGTDGHNEQFF. CDR3 coding DNA: TGTGCCAGCAGCTTGGTTACCGGGACTGACGGACACAATGAGCAGTTCTTC.